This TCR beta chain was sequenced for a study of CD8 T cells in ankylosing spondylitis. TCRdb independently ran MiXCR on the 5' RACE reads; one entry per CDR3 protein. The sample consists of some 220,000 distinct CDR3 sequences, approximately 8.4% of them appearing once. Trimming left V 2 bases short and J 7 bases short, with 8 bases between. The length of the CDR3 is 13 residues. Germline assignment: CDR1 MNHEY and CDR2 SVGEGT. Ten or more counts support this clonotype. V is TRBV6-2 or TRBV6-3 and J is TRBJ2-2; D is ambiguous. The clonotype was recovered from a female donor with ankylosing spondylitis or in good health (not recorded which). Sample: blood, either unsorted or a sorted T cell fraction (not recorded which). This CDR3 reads CASSYGWVGELFF. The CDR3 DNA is TGTGCCAGCAGTTACGGATGGGTCGGGGAGCTGTTTTTT.